This TCR beta chain was sequenced during a study of beta chain features in type 1 diabetes. Points from the study as a whole: Type 1 diabetes patients showed a moderate but significant shortening of TCRB CDR3s in all four CD4+ subsets.

This clone was picked up a small number of times. Its antigen is currently unknown. Investigators reverse transcribed all isolated RNA, so they sequenced expressed TCRB transcripts. Profiled with immunoSEQ multiplex PCR; TCRdb holds only in-frame clones, not every one. The table lists about 220,000 clones, roughly a tenth of them singletons. Germline V lookup: CDR1 MNHNY, CDR2 SVGAGI (reference sequence). Trimming took off 6 bases at V and 2 bases at J, with 8 bases between the two ends. The CDR3 has 13 amino acids. Based on CD45RO/CCR7/CD25/CD127/CD95/CD27, CD4+ regulatory, stem cell-like memory, naive and central memory cells were sorted.

The rearrangement links TRBV6-6 to TRBJ2-1; no definite D call. The source of this sequence is a man aged 18 to 29 in good health. Material for sequencing was central memory CD4+ T cells from blood. The CDR3: CASRVETYNEQFF. The DNA of the CDR3 is TGTGCCAGCAGAGTAGAAACCTACAATGAGCAGTTCTTC.